The text below deals with one T cell receptor (beta chain). Followed longitudinally, the Seattle patients had been enrolled during active infection. TCRdb keeps only in-frame clones here, not all; method: immunoSEQ multiplex PCR. The data show 250,000 to 300,000 clones, about 88% seen once. This entry belongs to a study of blood T cell repertoires in COVID-19. The V and J ends lost 4 bases and 1 base respectively, with 12 bases between them. Germline lookup yields CDR1 SGHTA and CDR2 FQGTGA. The CDR3 is 15 residues long. Sequenced input: peripheral blood. The genes are TRBV7-3 and TRBJ2-3; tentatively, D is TRBD1 (6 bases). The TCR originated in a woman in her twenties or thirties with COVID-19, enrolled during active disease. CDR3 sequence (DNA): TGTGCCAGCAGCTCCACAGGGTTACGCACAGATACGCAGTATTTT. It encodes CASSSTGLRTDTQYF.